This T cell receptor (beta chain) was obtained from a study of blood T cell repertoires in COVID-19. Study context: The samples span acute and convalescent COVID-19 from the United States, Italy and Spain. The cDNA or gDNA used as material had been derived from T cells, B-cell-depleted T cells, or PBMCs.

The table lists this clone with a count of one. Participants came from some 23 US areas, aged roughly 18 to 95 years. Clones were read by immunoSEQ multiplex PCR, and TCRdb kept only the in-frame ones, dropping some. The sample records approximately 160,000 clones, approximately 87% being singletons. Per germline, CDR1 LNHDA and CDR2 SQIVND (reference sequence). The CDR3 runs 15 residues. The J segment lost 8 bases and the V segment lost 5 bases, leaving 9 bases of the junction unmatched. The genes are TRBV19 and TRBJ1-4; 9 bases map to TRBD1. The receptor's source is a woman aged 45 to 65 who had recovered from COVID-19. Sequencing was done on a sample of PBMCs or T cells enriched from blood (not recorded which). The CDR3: CASSSRTGVGEKLFF. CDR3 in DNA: TGTGCCAGTAGTTCCCGGACAGGGGTCGGGGAAAAACTGTTTTTT. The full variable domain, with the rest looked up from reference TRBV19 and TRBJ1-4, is DGGITQSPKYLFRKEGQNVTLSCEQNLNHDAMYWYRQDPGQGLRLIYYSQIVNDFQKGDIAEGYSVSREKKESFPLTVTSAQKNPTAFYLCASSSRTGVGEKLFFGSGTQLSVL.